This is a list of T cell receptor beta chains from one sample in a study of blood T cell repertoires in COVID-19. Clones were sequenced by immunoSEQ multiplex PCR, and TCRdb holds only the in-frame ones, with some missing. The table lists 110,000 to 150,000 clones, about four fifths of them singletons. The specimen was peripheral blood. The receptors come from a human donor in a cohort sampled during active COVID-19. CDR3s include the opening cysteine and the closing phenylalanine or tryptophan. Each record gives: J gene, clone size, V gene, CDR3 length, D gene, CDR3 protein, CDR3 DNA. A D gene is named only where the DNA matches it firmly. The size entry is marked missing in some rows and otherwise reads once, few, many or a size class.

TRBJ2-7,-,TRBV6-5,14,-,CASSYDSSRYEQYF,TGTGCCAGCAGTTACGACAGTAGTCGCTACGAGCAGTACTTC
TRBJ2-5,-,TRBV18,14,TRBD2,CASAGGGRQETQYF,TGTGCCAGCGCTGGCGGGGGGCGCCAAGAGACCCAGTACTTC
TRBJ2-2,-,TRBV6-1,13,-,CASSYQGPGELFF,TGTGCCAGCAGTTATCAGGGCCCCGGGGAGCTGTTTTTT
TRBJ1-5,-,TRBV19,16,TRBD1,CASIRDSSYGNQPQHF,TGTGCCAGTATAAGGGACAGTTCTTATGGCAATCAGCCCCAGCATTTT
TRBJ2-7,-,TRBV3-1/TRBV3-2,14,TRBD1,CASSPGQGNYEQYF,TGTGCCAGCAGCCCGGGACAGGGGAACTACGAGCAGTACTTC
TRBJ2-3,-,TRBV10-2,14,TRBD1,CASRETGSTDTQYF,TGCGCCAGCAGGGAGACAGGGAGCACAGATACGCAGTATTTT
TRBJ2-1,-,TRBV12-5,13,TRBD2,CASGLSGGAQQFF,TGTGCTAGTGGCCTCTCCGGGGGGGCTCAGCAGTTCTTC
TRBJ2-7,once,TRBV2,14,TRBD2,CASIEPRGVYEQYF,TGTGCCAGCATCGAACCGCGGGGGGTCTACGAGCAGTACTTC
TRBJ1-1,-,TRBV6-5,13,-,CASRDRPLQRAFF,TGTGCCAGCAGAGACAGGCCCCTACAAAGAGCTTTCTTT
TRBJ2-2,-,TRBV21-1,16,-,CASRSSQGANTGELFF,TGTGCCAGCAGGAGTTCCCAGGGGGCGAACACCGGGGAGCTGTTTTTT
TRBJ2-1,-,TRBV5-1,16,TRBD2,CASSSSYPAGANEQFF,TGCGCCAGCAGCTCCTCATACCCAGCGGGGGCGAATGAGCAGTTCTTC
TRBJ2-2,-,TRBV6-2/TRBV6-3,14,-,CASSWAMNTGELFF,TGTGCCAGCAGTTGGGCCATGAACACCGGGGAGCTGTTTTTT
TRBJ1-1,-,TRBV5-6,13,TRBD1,CASSVRGPTEAFF,TGTGCCAGCAGCGTCAGGGGGCCCACTGAAGCTTTCTTT
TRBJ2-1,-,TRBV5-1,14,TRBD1,CASSEGTVTNEQFF,TGCGCCAGCAGTGAAGGGACAGTCACTAATGAGCAGTTCTTC
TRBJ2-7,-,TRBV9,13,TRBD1,CASSAGQVGEQYF,TGTGCCAGCAGCGCGGGACAGGTCGGCGAGCAGTACTTC
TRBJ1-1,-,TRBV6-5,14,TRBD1,CASPGGDRPTEAFF,TGTGCCAGCCCCGGGGGGGACAGACCCACTGAAGCTTTCTTT
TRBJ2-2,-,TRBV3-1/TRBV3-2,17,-,CASSQDLFRANTGELFF,TGTGCCAGCAGCCAAGATCTGTTCAGGGCAAACACCGGGGAGCTGTTTTTT
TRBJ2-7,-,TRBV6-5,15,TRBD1,CASRVGTGGLYEQYF,TGTGCCAGCAGGGTGGGGACAGGGGGCTTGTACGAGCAGTACTTC
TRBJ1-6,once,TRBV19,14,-,CASSILGLESPLHF,TGTGCCAGTAGTATACTGGGGCTCGAATCACCCCTCCACTTT
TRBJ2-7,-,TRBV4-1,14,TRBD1,CASSRGQGDYEQYF,TGCGCCAGCAGCCGTGGACAGGGCGATTACGAGCAGTACTTC
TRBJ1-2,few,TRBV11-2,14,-,CASSLVSEKYGYTF,TGTGCCAGCAGCTTAGTCTCAGAAAAGTATGGCTACACCTTC
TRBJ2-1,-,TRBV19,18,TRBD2,CASSKAPSLAGGNNEQFF,TGTGCCAGTAGTAAAGCCCCTAGTTTAGCGGGGGGGAACAATGAGCAGTTCTTC
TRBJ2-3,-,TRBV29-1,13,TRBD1,CSVEGQSTDTQYF,TGCAGCGTCGAGGGACAGAGCACAGATACGCAGTATTTT
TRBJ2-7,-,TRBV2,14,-,CASRTQGISYEQYF,TGTGCCAGCAGAACTCAGGGGATCTCCTACGAGCAGTACTTC
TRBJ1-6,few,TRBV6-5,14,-,CASSSLYYNSPLHF,TGTGCCAGCAGTTCCCTTTACTATAATTCACCCCTCCACTTT
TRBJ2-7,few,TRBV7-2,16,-,CASSLSLGQSSYEQYF,TGTGCCAGCAGCTTATCGCTAGGACAGAGCTCCTACGAGCAGTACTTC
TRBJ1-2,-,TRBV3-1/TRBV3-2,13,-,CASSQGHLYGYTF,TGTGCCAGCAGCCAAGGACATCTCTATGGCTACACCTTC
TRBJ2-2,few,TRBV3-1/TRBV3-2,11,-,CASSSGGELFF,TGTGCCAGCAGCTCGGGGGGGGAGCTGTTTTTT
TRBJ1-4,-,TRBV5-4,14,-,CASSRTGLFEKLFF,TGTGCCAGCAGCCGCACAGGGCTTTTTGAAAAACTGTTTTTT
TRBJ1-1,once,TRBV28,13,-,CASSRDRITEAFF,TGTGCCAGCAGCAGGGATCGTATCACTGAAGCTTTCTTT
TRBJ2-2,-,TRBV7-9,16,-,CASSLDVTLGAGELFF,TGTGCCAGCAGCTTAGACGTCACGCTTGGAGCCGGGGAGCTGTTTTTT